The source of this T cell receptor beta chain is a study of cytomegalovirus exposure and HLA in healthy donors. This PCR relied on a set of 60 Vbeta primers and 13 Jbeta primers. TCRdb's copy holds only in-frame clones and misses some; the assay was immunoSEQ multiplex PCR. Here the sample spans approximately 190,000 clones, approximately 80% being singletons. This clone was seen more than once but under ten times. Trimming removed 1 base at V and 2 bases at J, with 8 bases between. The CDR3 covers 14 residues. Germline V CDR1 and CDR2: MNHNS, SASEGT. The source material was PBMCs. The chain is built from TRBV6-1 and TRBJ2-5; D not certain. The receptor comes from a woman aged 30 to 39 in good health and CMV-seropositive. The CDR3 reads CASSEGTVQETQYF. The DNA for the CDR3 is TGTGCCAGCAGTGAAGGAACAGTTCAAGAGACCCAGTACTTC.